This T cell receptor beta chain was documented in a study of T cell responses to AZD1222 COVID-19 vaccine. Broader study findings: Donors were largely white British and mainly female; clonal diversity was possibly underestimated. Targeting of unmutated variant regions was reportedly seen in nearly half of spike-specific TCRs.

Germline values: CDR1 SGHRS, CDR2 YFSETQ. The CDR3 extends over 14 amino acids. V was clipped by 4 bases and J by 2 bases; unmatched bases: 3. About this clone itself: Its antigen is unidentified.

TCRdb's table, derived via immunoSEQ multiplex PCR, lists solely in-frame clones and lacks some. The data show over 150,000 clones, with about 87% seen just once and 5% to 7.5% held by the top ten. The TCR sequence derives from an adult in good health. The sequencing used peripheral blood, collected on day 0 of AZD1222 vaccination. This sequence joins TRBV5-1 and TRBJ2-3; 8 nucleotides match TRBD1. This chain's CDR3 is CASSLGQDTDTQYF. CDR3 nucleotide sequence: TGCGCCAGCAGCCTGGGACAGGACACAGATACGCAGTATTTT.